The next 17 T cell receptor beta chains were all read from a single sample in a study of cytomegalovirus exposure and HLA in healthy donors (dated by TCRdb to 2016 to 2017). The receptor library was made with the immunoSEQ multiplex PCR assay. For the multiplex PCR, a mixture combining 60 forward primers for TCR Vbeta segments and 13 reverse primers for TCR Jbeta segments was used. The source is immuneACCESS, and TCRdb retained only in-frame sequences with V and J called. Part of the clones is not carried over; for the studies checked, unresolved V genes explain less than half of this, and the remainder is unexplained. The sample has 150,000 to 200,000 clones on record, around 80% of them singletons. Jointly, the top ten make up approximately 6.5% of the sample. Sequenced material: PBMCs. These TCRs come from a male donor in good health and CMV-seropositive.

The genes are TRBV9 and TRBJ2-7; TRBD2 matches 9 bases. There are 15 residues in the CDR3. CDR1 is SGDLS and CDR2 is YYNGEE in the germline V gene. Germline trimming cut 2 bases from V and 0 bases from J; bases unmatched to any gene: 3. Here the CDR3 DNA reads TGTGCCAGCAGCGTCGGTAGCGGGAGCTCCTACGAGCAGTACTTC. Amino acids: CASSVGSGSSYEQYF.

The chain carries TRBV7-6 and TRBJ1-2, with 8 bases that match TRBD1. The germline gives CDR1 SGHVS, CDR2 FNYEAQ. The CDR3 contains 15 residues. V lost 5 bases and J lost 8; bases outside the gene matches: 13. The CDR3 DNA follows: TGTGCCAGCAGCCCCGTTCCTCAGGGGGCAAACGGCTACACCTTC. As protein: CASSPVPQGANGYTF.

The chain carries TRBV7-3 and TRBJ2-1; 9 bases match TRBD2. V shed 3 bases and J 6 bases; nucleotides not matched to a gene: 9. Germline assignment: CDR1 SGHTA and CDR2 FQGTGA. This CDR3 has 16 amino acids. The CDR3 loop reads CASSFLTSGHPNEQFF. The CDR3 DNA reads as TGTGCCAGCAGCTTCCTGACTAGCGGTCATCCCAATGAGCAGTTCTTC.

This clone has a single count. The chain links TRBV7-9 to TRBJ2-7; TRBD2 is a possible D gene (6 bases). CDR1 and CDR2 from the germline V gene are SEHNR and FQNEAQ (reference sequence). This CDR3 is 14 amino acids long. V was cut by 0 bases and J by 3 bases, with 9 bases left in between. CDR3 DNA sequence: TGTGCCAGCAGCTTAGCGGGGGGTTACTACGAGCAGTACTTC. Its translation is CASSLAGGYYEQYF.

This clone was found once. The J gene is TRBJ1-2, the V gene TRBV27; TRBD1 matches 10 bases. Trimming took 2 bases from V and 6 from J; bases not matched to a gene: 0. The CDR3 sequence is 13 residues long. Per the germline V gene, CDR1 is MNHEY and CDR2 is SMNVEV (reference sequence). In DNA, the CDR3 is TGTGCCAGCAGTTTAGACAGGGGGCATGGCTACACCTTC. Amino acids: CASSLDRGHGYTF.

The chain recombines TRBV7-2 with TRBJ2-1, with 9 bases identical to TRBD1. This CDR3 spans 13 amino acids. CDR1 and CDR2 (germline): SGHTA, FQGNSA. V was clipped by 3 bases and J by 10 bases; unmatched bases: 4. CDR3 sequence: CASSLGQGREQFF. CDR3 coding DNA: TGTGCCAGCAGCTTGGGACAGGGACGCGAGCAGTTCTTC. Complete variable domain (other parts from reference TRBV7-2 and TRBJ2-1): GAGVSQSPSNKVTEKGKDVELRCDPISGHTALYWYRQSLGQGLEFLIYFQGNSAPDKSGLPSDRFSAERTGGSVSTLTIQRTQQEDSAVYLCASSLGQGREQFFGPGTRLTVL.

The chain combines TRBV19 with TRBJ1-5; D gene ambiguous. Germline-derived CDR1 and CDR2 are LNHDA and SQIVND (reference sequence). CDR3 length equals 12 residues. V gave up 3 bases and J gave up 4 bases, with 4 bases separating them. The CDR3 region is CASSIPNQPQHF. Here the CDR3 DNA reads TGTGCCAGTAGTATCCCTAATCAGCCCCAGCATTTT.

The chain has TRBV5-1 and TRBJ2-7; D possibly corresponds to TRBD2 (5 bases). The V end was cut by 1 base, the J end by 6 bases, with 8 bases between. The CDR3 runs 12 residues. Germline V gene data show CDR1 as SGHRS and CDR2 as YFSETQ. The CDR3 loop is CASSLFAGEQYF. Written as DNA, the CDR3 is TGCGCCAGCAGCTTGTTTGCGGGCGAGCAGTACTTC.

The rearrangement links TRBV19 to TRBJ2-7, with a tentative D call TRBD1 (6 bases). Trimming shortened V by 5 bases and J by 1 base, and 12 bases separated the two germline ends. CDR1 is LNHDA and CDR2 is SQIVND in the germline V gene (reference sequence). This CDR3 has 14 amino acids. DNA for the CDR3: TGTGCCAGTAGTCCCCGCGACAGGTCCTACGAGCAGTACTTC. This translates into CASSPRDRSYEQYF.

V usage is TRBV18 and J usage is TRBJ2-7; 12 nucleotides agree with TRBD2. The junction had 4 bases not matched to a gene; V was cut back by 3 bases and J by 4 bases. The CDR3 totals 15 residues. Germline values: CDR1 KGHSH, CDR2 LQKENI. The CDR3 reads CASSPTSGSRYEQYF. In DNA, the CDR3 is TGTGCCAGCTCACCGACTAGCGGGAGTAGGTACGAGCAGTACTTC.

The V and J genes are TRBV13 and TRBJ2-7; TRBD2 agrees at 16 bases. This CDR3 comprises 18 residues. Germline assignment: CDR1 PRHDT and CDR2 FYEKMQ (reference sequence). V dropped 5 bases and J dropped 1; count of bases not matched to a gene: 8. CDR3 DNA: TGTGCCAGCAGCCTAACGGGACTAGCGGGAGGGTCTTCCTACGAGCAGTACTTC. This sequence encodes CASSLTGLAGGSSYEQYF.

This clone was counted a few times. The chain combines TRBV27 with TRBJ1-5; TRBD1 matches 9 bases. J lost 4 bases, V lost 6 bases, and 7 bases had no gene match. The CDR3 is 15 amino acids. CDR1 and CDR2 from the germline V gene are MNHEY and SMNVEV (reference sequence). The CDR3 loop reads CASRDRDRVNQPQHF. The CDR3 nucleotides read TGTGCCAGCAGGGACCGGGACAGGGTAAATCAGCCCCAGCATTTT.

The chain couples TRBV5-1 to TRBJ2-7; 12 nucleotides agree with TRBD1. The V gene's germline CDR1 is SGHRS and CDR2 YFSETQ. This CDR3 spans 16 amino acids. Trimming at V came to 3 bases and at J to 5 bases, leaving 9 bases not matched to a gene. The CDR3 nucleotides read TGCGCCAGCAGCTGGACGCCGGGACAGGGGGCTGACGAGCAGTACTTC. The encoded protein is CASSWTPGQGADEQYF.

The rearrangement joins TRBV5-6 to TRBJ2-7; a weak D match, TRBD1 (6 bases). V gave up 4 bases and J gave up 5 bases, with 13 bases separating them. The CDR3 is 13 residues long. The V gene's germline CDR1 is SGHDT and CDR2 YYEEEE. The CDR3 protein is CASSTWGLDEQYF. The CDR3 nucleotides are TGTGCCAGCAGCACATGGGGGCTAGACGAGCAGTACTTC.

The chain employs TRBV6-5 and TRBJ1-3; 8 bases line up with TRBD1. The CDR3 runs to 14 residues. J was trimmed by 3 bases and V by 5 bases; bases with no gene match: 3. Germline-derived CDR1 and CDR2 are MNHEY and SVGAGI. This CDR3 reads CASSRDRGGNTIYF. The DNA of the CDR3 is TGTGCCAGCAGTCGAGACAGGGGTGGAAACACCATATATTTT.

The sample holds one count of this clone. The chain combines TRBV27 with TRBJ2-3, with 7 bases lining up with TRBD1. Unmatched junction bases numbered 11, after V lost 3 bases and J lost 2 bases. In germline, CDR1 is MNHEY, CDR2 SMNVEV (reference sequence). The CDR3 has 17 residues. DNA for the CDR3: TGTGCCAGCAGTTTCATCTTGACAGGGTTCGTCACAGATACGCAGTATTTT. It specifies CASSFILTGFVTDTQYF.

This clone was seen a handful of times. The rearrangement uses TRBV6-5 and TRBJ1-1, with 8 bases identical to TRBD1. This CDR3 region has 14 residues. The V and J ends lost 0 bases and 6 bases, in that order; junction bases with no gene match: 3. CDR1 and CDR2 from the germline V gene are MNHEY and SVGAGI. This chain's CDR3 is CASSYSDRDAEAFF. The CDR3, as DNA: TGTGCCAGCAGTTACTCGGACAGGGACGCTGAAGCTTTCTTT.